This TCR beta chain was recorded in a study of CD8+ T cells in alopecia areata. Broader study findings: Especially in alopecia totalis/universalis, lesional scalp showed greater clonality than normal scalp did. Tofacitinib produced a significant decrease in scalp clonality and in expanded CD8+ clones among the top 100. One nonresponder makes the tie between baseline CD8+ expansion and response uncertain.

Stated treatment: oral pan-JAK inhibitor, 5-10 mg twice daily. Regarding this clone: The antigen is not known.

Once RNA had been extracted, it was reverse transcribed into cDNA to act as the sequencing template. Assay used: immunoSEQ multiplex PCR; TCRdb lists only in-frame clones, some missing. The profile shows about 210,000 clones, around three fifths of them singletons. The clonotype originates from a human donor with alopecia areata. Material: CD4+ T cells sorted from blood, obtained at week 4, from a patient treated with tofacitinib.

In nucleotides, the CDR3 is TGTGCCAGCAGTTTACCCGAGTGGGGGTATGACACTGAAGCTTTCTTT. Its protein product is CASSLPEWGYDTEAFF. The V and J genes are TRBV27 and TRBJ1-1, with a possible D match to TRBD1 (5 bases). The germline gives CDR1 MNHEY, CDR2 SMNVEV (reference sequence). The CDR3 is 16 amino acids. Trimming took 2 bases from V and 3 from J, leaving 16 bases between them.